The clone carrying this T cell receptor (beta chain) was observed at least ten times. Its matching antigen is unknown. These data originate in a study of T cell repertoires in cytomegalovirus infection. Each CDR3 protein gets one entry after TCRdb re-called the reads with MiXCR. The table records about 120,000 distinct CDR3 sequences, around 30% of them present only once. Trimming removed 5 bases from V and 6 bases from J, with 16 bases in between. The CDR3 runs to 14 residues. This sample comprised CD8+ T cells from cultured PBMCs, obtained from culture after CMV antigen stimulation. The chain employs TRBV12-3 or TRBV12-4 and TRBJ1-1, with D perhaps TRBD1 (5 bases). This TCR derives from a human donor in good health (CMV status not recorded). Some clones in this sample may be carry-over from other donors' samples. In DNA, the CDR3 is TGTGCCAGCAGTCCAGGGAGTCGGTTCTCTGAAGCTTTCTTT. Its protein product is CASSPGSRFSEAFF.